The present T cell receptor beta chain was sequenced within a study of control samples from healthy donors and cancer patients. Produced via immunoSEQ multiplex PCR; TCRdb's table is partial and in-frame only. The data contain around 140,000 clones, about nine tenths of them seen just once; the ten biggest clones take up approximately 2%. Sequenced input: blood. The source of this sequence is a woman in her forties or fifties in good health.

In DNA form, the CDR3 reads TGTGCCTGGACTCCCCTGAGTAACTATGGCTACACCTTC. It specifies CAWTPLSNYGYTF. The V gene is TRBV30, the J gene TRBJ1-2; unclear D gene. This CDR3 has 13 amino acids. Per germline, CDR1 GTSNPN and CDR2 SVGIG (reference sequence). Trimming pared 4 bases from V and 1 base from J, leaving 10 bases between.